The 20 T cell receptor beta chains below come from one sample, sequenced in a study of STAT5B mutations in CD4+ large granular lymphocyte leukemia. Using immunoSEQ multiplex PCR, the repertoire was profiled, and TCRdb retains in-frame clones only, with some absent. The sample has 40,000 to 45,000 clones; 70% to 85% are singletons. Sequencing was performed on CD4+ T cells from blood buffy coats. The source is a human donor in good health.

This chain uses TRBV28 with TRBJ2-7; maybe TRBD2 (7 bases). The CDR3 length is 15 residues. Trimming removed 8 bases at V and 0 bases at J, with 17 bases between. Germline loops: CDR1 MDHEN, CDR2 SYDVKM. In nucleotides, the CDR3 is TGTGCCAGCGGGAGGGACCCACAGGGCTCCTACGAGCAGTACTTC. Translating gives CASGRDPQGSYEQYF.

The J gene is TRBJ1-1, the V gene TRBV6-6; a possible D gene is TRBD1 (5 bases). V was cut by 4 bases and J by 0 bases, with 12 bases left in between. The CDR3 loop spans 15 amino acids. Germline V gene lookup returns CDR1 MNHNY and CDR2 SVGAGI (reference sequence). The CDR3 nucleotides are TGTGCCAGCAGTTGGGGACCGATCATGAACACTGAAGCTTTCTTT. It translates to CASSWGPIMNTEAFF.

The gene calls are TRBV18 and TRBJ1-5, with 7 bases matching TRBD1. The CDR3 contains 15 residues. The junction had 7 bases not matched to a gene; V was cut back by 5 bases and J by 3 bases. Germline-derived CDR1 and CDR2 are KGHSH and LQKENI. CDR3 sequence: CASSNTGTDNQPQHF. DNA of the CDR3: TGTGCCAGCTCAAACACCGGGACAGACAATCAGCCCCAGCATTTT.

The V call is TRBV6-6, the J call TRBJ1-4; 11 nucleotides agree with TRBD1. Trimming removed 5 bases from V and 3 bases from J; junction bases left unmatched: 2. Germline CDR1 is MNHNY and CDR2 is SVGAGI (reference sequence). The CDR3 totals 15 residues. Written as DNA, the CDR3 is TGTGCCAGCAGTGGACAGGGGGCGGCTAATGAAAAACTGTTTTTT. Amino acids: CASSGQGAANEKLFF.

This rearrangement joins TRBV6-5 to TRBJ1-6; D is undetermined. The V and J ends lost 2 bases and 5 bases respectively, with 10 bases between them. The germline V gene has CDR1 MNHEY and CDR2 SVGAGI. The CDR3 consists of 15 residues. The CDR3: CASSYNAGHNSPLHF. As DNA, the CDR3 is TGTGCCAGCAGTTACAACGCAGGCCATAATTCACCCCTCCACTTT.

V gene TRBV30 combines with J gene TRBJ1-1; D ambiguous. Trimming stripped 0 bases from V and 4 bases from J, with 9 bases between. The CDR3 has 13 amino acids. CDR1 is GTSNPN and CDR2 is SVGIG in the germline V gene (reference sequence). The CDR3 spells CAWSVLGSTEAFF. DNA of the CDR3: TGTGCCTGGAGTGTGTTGGGGAGCACTGAAGCTTTCTTT.

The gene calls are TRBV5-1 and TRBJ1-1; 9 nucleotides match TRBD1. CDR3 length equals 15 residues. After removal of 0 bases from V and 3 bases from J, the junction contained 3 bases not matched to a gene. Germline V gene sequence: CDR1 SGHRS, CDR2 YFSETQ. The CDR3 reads CASSLDRGRYTEAFF. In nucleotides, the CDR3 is TGCGCCAGCAGCTTGGACAGGGGGCGGTACACTGAAGCTTTCTTT.

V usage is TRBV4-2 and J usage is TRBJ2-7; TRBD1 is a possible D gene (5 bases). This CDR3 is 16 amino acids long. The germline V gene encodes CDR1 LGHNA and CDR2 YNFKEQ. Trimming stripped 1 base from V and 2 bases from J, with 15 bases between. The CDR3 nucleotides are TGTGCCAGCAGCCAAGTGTCGACAGCTACAGCCTACGAGCAGTACTTC. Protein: CASSQVSTATAYEQYF.

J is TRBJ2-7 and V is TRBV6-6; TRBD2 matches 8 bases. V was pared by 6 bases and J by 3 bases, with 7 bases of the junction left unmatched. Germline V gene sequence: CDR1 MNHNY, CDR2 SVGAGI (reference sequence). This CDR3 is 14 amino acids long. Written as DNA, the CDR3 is TGTGCCAGCAGCCTCCCGGGGGGGAGCTACGAGCAGTACTTC. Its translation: CASSLPGGSYEQYF.

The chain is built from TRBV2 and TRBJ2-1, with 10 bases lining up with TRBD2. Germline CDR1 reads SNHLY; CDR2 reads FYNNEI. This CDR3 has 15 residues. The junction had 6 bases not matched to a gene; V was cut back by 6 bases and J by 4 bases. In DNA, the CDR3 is TGTGCCAGCAGATCGGGGACTAGCGTATACAATGAGCAGTTCTTC. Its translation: CASRSGTSVYNEQFF.

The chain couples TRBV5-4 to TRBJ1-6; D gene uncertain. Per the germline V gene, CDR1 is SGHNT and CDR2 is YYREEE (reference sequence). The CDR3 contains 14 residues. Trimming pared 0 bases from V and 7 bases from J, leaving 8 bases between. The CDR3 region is CASSLDMINSPLHF. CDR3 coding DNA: TGTGCCAGCAGCTTGGACATGATCAATTCACCCCTCCACTTT. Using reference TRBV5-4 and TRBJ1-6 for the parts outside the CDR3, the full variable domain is ETGVTQSPTHLIKTRGQQVTLRCSSQSGHNTVSWYQQALGQGPQFIFQYYREEENGRGNFPPRFSGLQFPNYSSELNVNALELDDSALYLCASSLDMINSPLHFGNGTRLTVT.

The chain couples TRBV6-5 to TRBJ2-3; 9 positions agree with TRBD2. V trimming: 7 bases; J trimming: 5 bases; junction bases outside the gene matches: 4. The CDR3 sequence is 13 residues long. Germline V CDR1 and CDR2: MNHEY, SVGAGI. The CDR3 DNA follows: TGTGCCAGCACAGGACTAGCGTTAGATACGCAGTATTTT. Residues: CASTGLALDTQYF.

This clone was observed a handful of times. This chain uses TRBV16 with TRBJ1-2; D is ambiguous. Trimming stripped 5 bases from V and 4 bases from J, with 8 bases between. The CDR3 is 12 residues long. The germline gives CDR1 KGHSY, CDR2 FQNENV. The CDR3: CASSISPYGYTF. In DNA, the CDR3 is TGTGCCAGCAGCATATCCCCCTATGGCTACACCTTC.

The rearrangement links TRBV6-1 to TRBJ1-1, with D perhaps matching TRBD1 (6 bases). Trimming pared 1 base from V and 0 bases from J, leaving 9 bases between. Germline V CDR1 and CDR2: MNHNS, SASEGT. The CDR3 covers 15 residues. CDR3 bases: TGTGCCAGCAGTGAAGAGGGGGGGATGAACACTGAAGCTTTCTTT. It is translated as CASSEEGGMNTEAFF.

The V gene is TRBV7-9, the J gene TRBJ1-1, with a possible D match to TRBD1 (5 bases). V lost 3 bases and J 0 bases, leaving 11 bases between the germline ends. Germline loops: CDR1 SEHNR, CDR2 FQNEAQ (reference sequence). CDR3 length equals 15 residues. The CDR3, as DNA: TGTGCCAGCAGCTTCGGCGGGACGGTGAACACTGAAGCTTTCTTT. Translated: CASSFGGTVNTEAFF.

The CDR3: CASSLTWGRPGELFF. CDR3 nucleotides: TGTGCCAGCAGCTTGACGTGGGGGCGCCCCGGGGAGCTGTTTTTT. The chain recombines TRBV7-2 with TRBJ2-2; D is perhaps TRBD1 (6 bases). V lost 3 bases and J lost 6, with 14 bases in between. In germline, CDR1 is SGHTA, CDR2 FQGNSA. The CDR3 covers 15 residues. Drawing the rest from reference TRBV7-2 and TRBJ2-2, the complete variable domain is GAGVSQSPSNKVTEKGKDVELRCDPISGHTALYWYRQSLGQGLEFLIYFQGNSAPDKSGLPSDRFSAERTGGSVSTLTIQRTQQEDSAVYLCASSLTWGRPGELFFGEGSRLTVL.

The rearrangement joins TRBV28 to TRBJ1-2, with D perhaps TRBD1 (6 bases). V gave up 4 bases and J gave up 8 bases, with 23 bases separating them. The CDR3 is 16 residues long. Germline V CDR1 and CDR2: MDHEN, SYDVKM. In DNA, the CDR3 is TGTGCCAGCAGTTCCGCCTCCACAGGGCTGTTTATCGGCTACACCTTC. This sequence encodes CASSSASTGLFIGYTF.

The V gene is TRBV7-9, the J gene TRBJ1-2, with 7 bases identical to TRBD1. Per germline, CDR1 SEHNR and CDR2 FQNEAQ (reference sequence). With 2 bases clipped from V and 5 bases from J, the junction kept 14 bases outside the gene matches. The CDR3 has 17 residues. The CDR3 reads CASSLNHLRQGWYGYTF. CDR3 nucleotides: TGTGCCAGCAGCTTAAACCACCTCCGACAGGGCTGGTATGGCTACACCTTC.

CDR3 loop: CASSQATSGSVYNEQFF. The DNA of the CDR3 is TGTGCCAGCAGCCAAGCCACTAGCGGGAGTGTCTACAATGAGCAGTTCTTC. This chain joins TRBV4-2 and TRBJ2-1, with 11 nucleotides matching TRBD2. The CDR3 totals 17 residues. Germline V gene lookup returns CDR1 LGHNA and CDR2 YNFKEQ. The J segment lost 3 bases and the V segment lost 1 base, leaving 5 bases of the junction unmatched.

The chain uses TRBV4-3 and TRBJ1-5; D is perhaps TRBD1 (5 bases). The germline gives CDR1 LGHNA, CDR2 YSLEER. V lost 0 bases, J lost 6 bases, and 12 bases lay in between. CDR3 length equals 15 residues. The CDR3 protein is CASSQDRQGGQPQHF. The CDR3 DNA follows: TGCGCCAGCAGCCAAGATCGGCAGGGTGGTCAGCCCCAGCATTTT.